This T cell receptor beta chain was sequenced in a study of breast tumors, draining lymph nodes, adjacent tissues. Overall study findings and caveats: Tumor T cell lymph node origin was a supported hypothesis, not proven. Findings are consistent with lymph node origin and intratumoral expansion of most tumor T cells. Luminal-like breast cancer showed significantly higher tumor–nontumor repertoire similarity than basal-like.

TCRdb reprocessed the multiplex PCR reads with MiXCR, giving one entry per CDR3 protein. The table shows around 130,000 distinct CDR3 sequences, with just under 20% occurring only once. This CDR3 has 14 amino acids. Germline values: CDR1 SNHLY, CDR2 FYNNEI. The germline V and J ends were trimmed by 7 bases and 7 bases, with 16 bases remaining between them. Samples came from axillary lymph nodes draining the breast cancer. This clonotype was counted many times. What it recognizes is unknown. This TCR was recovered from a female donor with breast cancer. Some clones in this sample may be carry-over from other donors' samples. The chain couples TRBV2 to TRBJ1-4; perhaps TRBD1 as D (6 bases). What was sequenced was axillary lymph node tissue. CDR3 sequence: CASTTGGVGEKLFF. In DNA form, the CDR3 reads TGTGCCAGCACTACGGGGGGCGTTGGTGAAAAACTGTTTTTT.